The text below deals with one TCR beta chain. CDR3 length: 16 residues. In germline, CDR1 is LNHDA, CDR2 SQIVND (reference sequence). Trimming cost V 7 bases and J 6 bases; bases outside gene matches: 10. A single record per CDR3 protein comes from TCRdb applying MiXCR to the RT-PCR reads. There are about 680,000 distinct CDR3 sequences in the sample; more than 13% occur only once, and 3.6% lies in the top ten. This clonotype was obtained from a female donor in good health, serving as a healthy control. Sequencing was performed on memory CD4+ T cells from blood. The chain uses TRBV19 and TRBJ2-1, with 12 bases fitting TRBD2. The chain's CDR3 is CASTTRASGRVNEQFF. CDR3 coding DNA: TGTGCCAGTACCACCCGGGCTAGCGGGAGGGTCAATGAGCAGTTCTTC.